The present T cell receptor (beta chain) was sequenced within a study of T cell changes during pregnancy in multiple sclerosis. Sequenced by immunoSEQ multiplex PCR; TCRdb stores in-frame clones only, minus some. The sample lists 85,000 to 100,000 clones, roughly 90% occurring once. Trimming took 0 bases from V and 1 from J, leaving 13 bases between them. The CDR3 consists of 16 residues. Looked up from germline, CDR1 is SQVTM and CDR2 is ANQGSEA. This clonotype originated in a female donor with multiple sclerosis, enrolled in a pregnancy study. The V call is TRBV29-1, the J call TRBJ1-5, with unresolved D. The sequences come from peripheral blood, collected in the first trimester of pregnancy. The CDR3 loop reads CSVEDRQAGSNQPQHF. Written as DNA, the CDR3 is TGCAGCGTTGAAGATCGGCAGGCCGGCAGCAATCAGCCCCAGCATTTT.